This TCR beta chain was found in a study of PD-1 blockade in classical Hodgkin lymphoma. The germline V gene encodes CDR1 SGHNT and CDR2 YYREEE (reference sequence). Germline trimming cut 4 bases from V and 3 bases from J; bases unmatched to any gene: 11. This CDR3 is 16 amino acids long. Using immunoSEQ multiplex PCR, the repertoire was profiled, and TCRdb retains in-frame clones only, with some absent. The sample has under 20,000 clones; 82% are singletons. Patients all relapsed after autologous stem cell transplantation, and there was variation in brentuximab vedotin exposure. Classifying best responses yielded complete response, partial response or progressive disease. Notes on the study in general: It was CD4+ TCR diversity, not CD8+, that rose significantly by C4D1. With respect to the repertoire differences, their causes, possibly disease activity or prior therapy, remain undefined. Baseline diversity was lower in partial responders and progressors than complete responders.

Of note for this clone: The antigen remains undetermined.

The TCR sequence derives from a human donor with classical Hodgkin lymphoma. The sequences come from peripheral blood mononuclear cells (PBMCs), collected before the second cycle of nivolumab. This chain uses TRBV5-4 with TRBJ1-1, with 8 bases aligning to TRBD1. CDR3 sequence reads: CASSRRTGSFDTEAFF. DNA for the CDR3: TGTGCCAGCAGCCGACGGACAGGGAGTTTCGACACTGAAGCTTTCTTT.